The rows below give T cell receptor beta chains drawn from one sample of a study of cytomegalovirus exposure and HLA in healthy donors. The method was immunoSEQ multiplex PCR; TCRdb's version includes in-frame clones alone and lacks a portion of them. The sample lists 100,000 to 150,000 clones, approximately 82% occurring once. The sequenced sample consisted of PBMCs. The origin of the receptors is a boy under 10 years old in good health and CMV-seronegative. Each CDR3 is given with its conserved first and last residue. A D gene is named only where the DNA matches it firmly. Clone sizes are given selectively: once, few, many, or a class where the clone is expanded.

V gene	clone size	D gene	J gene	CDR3 DNA	CDR3 protein
TRBV9	-	-	TRBJ2-5	TGTGCCAGCAGCGCCCATATGACAGGTCAAGAGACCCAGTACTTC	CASSAHMTGQETQYF
TRBV4-3	-	TRBD1	TRBJ1-2	TGCGCCAGCAGCCAAGATCCGTGGGCAGGGGGGCCGATCCACTATGGCTACACCTTC	CASSQDPWAGGPIHYGYTF
TRBV7-5	-	-	TRBJ1-1	TGTGCCAGAAGCTTACTCAGACAGGGCTCAATGAACACTGAAGCTTTCTTT	CARSLLRQGSMNTEAFF
TRBV9	-	TRBD1	TRBJ2-2	TGTGCCAGCAGCGTAGGACAGGGGCCTAGGAACACCGGGGAGCTGTTTTTT	CASSVGQGPRNTGELFF
TRBV7-4	few	TRBD1	TRBJ2-7	TGTGCCAGCAGCTTATACCCCCCACAGGGGAACTACGAGCAGTACTTC	CASSLYPPQGNYEQYF
TRBV29-1	-	-	TRBJ1-2	TGCAGCTCGAACTTAGCCGGAAACTATGGCTACACCTTC	CSSNLAGNYGYTF
TRBV7-8	-	TRBD1	TRBJ1-1	TGTGCCAGCAGCTTAGGGGGGGGGACAGGAGAAGCTTTCTTT	CASSLGGGTGEAFF
TRBV2	-	-	TRBJ1-2	TGTGCCAGCGGCGGCGAAGGGGCTCTTGCTAACTATGGCTACACCTTC	CASGGEGALANYGYTF
TRBV6-5	-	-	TRBJ2-2	TGTGCCAGCAGCCGCGTTCTCCCTGGTACCGGGGAGCTGTTTTTT	CASSRVLPGTGELFF
TRBV5-5	-	TRBD1	TRBJ1-4	TGTGCCAGCAGCTCATTCGGACAGGGGGAGGAAAAACTGTTTTTT	CASSSFGQGEEKLFF
TRBV29-1	-	TRBD2	TRBJ2-1	TGCAGCGTTGCGGGCCGGGGGGGCTGGGACAATGAGCAGTTCTTC	CSVAGRGGWDNEQFF
TRBV7-3	once	-	TRBJ2-1	TGTGCCAGCAGCCACCCCGGAGGGCAGTACAATGAGCAGTTCTTC	CASSHPGGQYNEQFF
TRBV27	-	TRBD1	TRBJ1-2	TGTGCCAGCAGTTTATCGATAGCAGGGGGTATAAGTGGCTACACCTTC	CASSLSIAGGISGYTF
TRBV19	-	TRBD1	TRBJ2-7	TGTGCCAGTAGTCCGGGACAGGGCCTAAGGGACGAGCAGTACTTC	CASSPGQGLRDEQYF
TRBV7-9	-	TRBD2	TRBJ2-1	TGTTCCAGCAGCTTCCCTGAGGGAGGGGACTCCTACAATGAGCAGTTCTTC	CSSSFPEGGDSYNEQFF
TRBV2	-	TRBD2	TRBJ2-1	TGTGCCAGCAGTGTAGCGGGAGCGGCCTACAATGAGCAGTTCTTC	CASSVAGAAYNEQFF
TRBV27	few	-	TRBJ1-5	TGTGCCAGCAGTGTTAATAGCAATCAGCCCCAGCATTTT	CASSVNSNQPQHF
TRBV7-7	-	TRBD1	TRBJ2-3	TGTGCTAGCAGTTTAACCCCTGGGACAGCAGGCACAGATACGCAGTATTTT	CASSLTPGTAGTDTQYF
TRBV13	-	TRBD1	TRBJ1-2	TGTGCCAGCAGCTTGGCCCCGGGACAGACCAGGAAGACGTATGGCTACACCTTC	CASSLAPGQTRKTYGYTF
TRBV4-2	-	-	TRBJ2-3	TGTGCCAGCAGCTTAGAGTTCGGGTCCCCCACAGATACGCAGTATTTT	CASSLEFGSPTDTQYF
TRBV6-4	-	TRBD1	TRBJ2-1	TGTGCCAGCAGTGACGGGACAGAACACAATGAGCAGTTCTTC	CASSDGTEHNEQFF
TRBV30	few	-	TRBJ2-3	TGTGCCTGGAGTGTAGGGGCTACCAGCACAGATACGCAGTATTTT	CAWSVGATSTDTQYF
TRBV6-5	-	-	TRBJ1-2	TGTGCCAGCACCGGAGCATATGACAGTAACTATGGCTACACCTTC	CASTGAYDSNYGYTF
TRBV5-1	-	TRBD1	TRBJ1-1	TGCGCCAGCAGCCCCCTGACAGGGTCCACTGAAGCTTTCTTT	CASSPLTGSTEAFF
TRBV15	-	-	TRBJ1-1	TGTGCCACCAGCGGGGGCGGCACTGAAGCTTTCTTT	CATSGGGTEAFF
TRBV6-5	-	TRBD1	TRBJ1-2	TGTGCCAGCAGTTACACAGGGGCCGGAGCTAACTATGGCTACACCTTC	CASSYTGAGANYGYTF
TRBV6-5	-	TRBD2	TRBJ2-5	TGTGCCAGCAGTTACGGTATAGCGGGAGTTGGAGAGACCCAGTACTTC	CASSYGIAGVGETQYF
TRBV4-1	-	TRBD2	TRBJ2-1	TGCGCCAGCAGCCTAGTCCTAGCGGAGTACAATGAGCAGTTCTTC	CASSLVLAEYNEQFF
TRBV4-1	-	-	TRBJ1-2	TGCGCCAGCAGCCACCTCTGGCGGACTCCTAACTATGGCTACACCTTC	CASSHLWRTPNYGYTF
TRBV6-1	-	-	TRBJ1-5	TGTGCCAGCAGTTCTGGGCAGGGTTTAGGTCAGCCCCAGCATTTT	CASSSGQGLGQPQHF
TRBV30	-	TRBD1	TRBJ1-2	TGTGCCTGGAGTGTAGAGGGGGCGAGGAACTATGGCTACACCTTC	CAWSVEGARNYGYTF
TRBV7-2	-	-	TRBJ1-4	TGTGCCAGCAGCCCCCGGACAGAGTATAATGAAAAACTGTTTTTT	CASSPRTEYNEKLFF
TRBV29-1	-	-	TRBJ2-7	TGCAGCGTTGAAGAAAGAAGATACGGCTCCTACGAGCAGTACTTC	CSVEERRYGSYEQYF
TRBV4-2	-	-	TRBJ2-5	TGTGCCAGCAGCCAGGACTACCAAGAGACCCAGTACTTC	CASSQDYQETQYF